The next 8 T cell receptor beta chains were all read from a single sample in a study of identifying expanded T cells in peripheral blood. Assay: immunoSEQ multiplex PCR; the TCRdb copy retains only in-frame clones and omits some. The table shows approximately 130,000 clones, with 75% to 90% occurring only once. Sequenced: blood. These receptors were taken from a person aged 18-70 years in good health.

The chain combines TRBV5-1 with TRBJ2-5, with a possible D match to TRBD1 (6 bases). The V end was cut by 5 bases, the J end by 2 bases, with 10 bases between. The V gene's germline CDR1 is SGHRS and CDR2 YFSETQ. The CDR3 has 13 residues. This chain's CDR3 is CASRNTGQETQYF. DNA of the CDR3: TGCGCCAGCAGAAACACAGGGCAAGAGACCCAGTACTTC. The entire variable domain, with the rest obtained from reference TRBV5-1 and TRBJ2-5, is as follows: KAGVTQTPRYLIKTRGQQVTLSCSPISGHRSVSWYQQTPGQGLQFLFEYFSETQRNKGNFPGRFSGRQFSNSRSEMNVSTLELGDSALYLCASRNTGQETQYFGPGTRLLVL.

This clone was observed a few times. The chain employs TRBV30 and TRBJ1-1; D unclear. In germline, CDR1 is GTSNPN, CDR2 SVGIG (reference sequence). CDR3 length: 12 amino acids. Trimming stripped 3 bases from V and 0 bases from J, with 5 bases between. The CDR3 here is CAWRGLNTEAFF. DNA for the CDR3: TGTGCCTGGAGAGGGTTGAACACTGAAGCTTTCTTT.

This clone was recorded only once. The chain joins TRBV9 to TRBJ1-4; D is possibly TRBD1 (6 bases). V lost 4 bases and J 4 bases, leaving 14 bases between the germline ends. This CDR3 contains 15 residues. Per the germline V gene, CDR1 is SGDLS and CDR2 is YYNGEE. The DNA of the CDR3 is TGTGCCAGCAGCCCCAGACAGGACCTTAATGAAAAACTGTTTTTT. As protein: CASSPRQDLNEKLFF.

The chain couples TRBV5-1 to TRBJ2-5; a possible D gene is TRBD2 (6 bases). This CDR3 has 14 residues. Germline-derived CDR1 and CDR2 are SGHRS and YFSETQ. The V gene lost 5 bases and the J gene lost 5 bases, with 16 bases spanning the gap. In nucleotides, the CDR3 is TGCGCCAGCAGGAGAACCGGGACTTGGGAGACCCAGTACTTC. This sequence encodes CASRRTGTWETQYF. The full variable domain, rest sourced from reference TRBV5-1 and TRBJ2-5, is KAGVTQTPRYLIKTRGQQVTLSCSPISGHRSVSWYQQTPGQGLQFLFEYFSETQRNKGNFPGRFSGRQFSNSRSEMNVSTLELGDSALYLCASRRTGTWETQYFGPGTRLLVL.

This sequence joins TRBV5-4 and TRBJ1-3; D call uncertain. The CDR3 has 12 residues. Germline loops: CDR1 SGHNT, CDR2 YYREEE (reference sequence). Trimming stripped 5 bases from V and 3 bases from J, with 6 bases between. The CDR3 sequence: CASSTFGNTIYF. CDR3 in DNA: TGTGCCAGCAGTACCTTTGGAAACACCATATATTTT.

This chain connects TRBV7-2 to TRBJ1-3; D is possibly TRBD1 (5 bases). V lost 5 bases and J lost 7, with 18 bases in between. Germline V CDR1 and CDR2: SGHTA, FQGNSA. The CDR3 totals 15 residues. CDR3 sequence reads: CASSPRGSDGNTIYF. For the CDR3, the DNA is TGTGCCAGCAGCCCCCGGGGCTCTGATGGGAACACCATATATTTT.

The chain couples TRBV4-3 to TRBJ2-7; D may be TRBD1 (6 bases). Germline assignment: CDR1 LGHNA and CDR2 YSLEER. Trimming took off 0 bases at V and 0 bases at J, with 15 bases between the two ends. CDR3 length: 17 residues. The CDR3 region has the DNA TGCGCCAGCAGCCAAGATTCCGGTCGCAGGGGCTCCTACGAGCAGTACTTC. Encoded protein: CASSQDSGRRGSYEQYF.

The chain joins TRBV19 to TRBJ2-2; D not resolved. The CDR3 sequence is 12 residues long. In germline, CDR1 is LNHDA, CDR2 SQIVND (reference sequence). V was shortened by 7 bases and J by 3 bases, with 6 bases between the two germline ends. The DNA for the CDR3 is TGTGCCAGTACCCCGGACACCGGGGAGCTGTTTTTT. Amino acid sequence: CASTPDTGELFF.